The TCR beta chain under discussion was sequenced for a study of T cell responses to AZD1222 COVID-19 vaccine. Only in-frame clones appear in the TCRdb table, and some are missing; sequencing was by immunoSEQ multiplex PCR. The sample yields about 56,000 clones, 80% to 90% seen once. The germline V and J ends were trimmed by 2 bases and 5 bases, with 24 bases remaining between them. The CDR3 loop spans 17 amino acids. CDR1 and CDR2 from the germline V gene are GTSNPN and SVGIG (reference sequence). This specimen consisted of peripheral blood, obtained on day 0 of AZD1222 vaccination. The clonotype originates from an adult in good health. The rearrangement links TRBV30 to TRBJ1-2, with D maybe TRBD1 (5 bases). The CDR3 coding sequence is TGTGCCTGGAGTATTTCTGGGGCTTTTGACGGCAAATATGGCTACACCTTC. Protein: CAWSISGAFDGKYGYTF.